There are a few counts of the clone carrying this T cell receptor beta chain. The data derive from a study of human T cells and chemical hapten exposure. Study summary: An approximately 2 cm by approximately 2 cm inner upper arm patch received 2% DPC for sensitization. Small volume differences among pooled libraries mainly caused per-sample TCR yield variation. Once 0.01% DPC had been applied to the upper back by patch test, readings were taken at 6 days.

The library labeled individual cDNA molecules by adding unique molecular identifiers to them. TCRdb itself ran the RACE reads through MiXCR, one entry per CDR3 protein. The top ten clones hold just over 2.5% of a sample with about 380,000 distinct CDR3 sequences, approximately 5.1% of them seen once. Sample time point: pre-sensitization, week 0. Indicated treatment: therapeutic diphenylcyclopropenone sensitization with weekly scalp DPC. The input for sequencing was whole blood, taken in connection with sensitization to the hapten diphenylcyclopropenone (DPC). The sequence was obtained from a woman between 45 and 65 years old with alopecia areata. Some clones in this sample may be carry-over from other donors' samples.

Here the CDR3 reads CASSQDPGAEAFF. Written as DNA, the CDR3 is TGCGCCAGCAGCCAAGACCCGGGCGCTGAAGCTTTCTTT. This chain uses TRBV4-3 with TRBJ1-1; no firm D call. CDR3 length: 13 residues. V dropped 0 bases and J dropped 6 bases, with 8 bases sitting between them. The germline V gene has CDR1 LGHNA and CDR2 YSLEER.